This T cell receptor (beta chain) emerged from a study of T cells after yellow fever vaccination. Study outcomes and limitations: The CD4 and CD8 compartments had a small share of their clonotypes in common. Subsequent booster samples again held most clones from primary vaccination (nearly 98% CD4, approximately 85% CD8).

A 5'RACE template-switching step, the method used to make TCR cDNA, added a universal primer site and UMIs. A single record per CDR3 protein comes from TCRdb applying MiXCR to the 5' RACE reads. The sample carries a few hundred thousand distinct CDR3 sequences, over 4% recorded once. The table lists this clonotype with a few counts. What it recognizes is unknown. This CDR3 contains 12 residues. Germline CDR1 MNHEY, CDR2 SVGAGI. The V end lost 1 base, the J end lost 5 bases, and 2 bases lay between the germline ends. This chain uses TRBV6-5 with TRBJ1-4, with unresolved D. This TCR was sampled from a man younger than 30 who received the YFV17D yellow fever vaccine. The sample consisted of PBMCs, taken 5 days after the yellow fever booster vaccination. In DNA form, the CDR3 reads TGTGCCAGCAGTTACTTAAATGAAAAACTGTTTTTT. Amino acid sequence: CASSYLNEKLFF.